This is a list of T cell receptor beta chains from one sample in a study of blood T cell repertoires in COVID-19. Clones were sequenced by immunoSEQ multiplex PCR, and TCRdb holds only the in-frame ones, with some missing. The table has hundreds of thousands of clones, about 86% seen once. Sample: peripheral blood. The receptor set was obtained from an older man with acute or convalescent COVID-19. The CDR3 runs from the conserved cysteine through the conserved F or W. Each record gives: V gene, CDR3 length, CDR3 protein.

v_gene: TRBV28
len: 15
CDR3aa: CASSRIDKRADIQYF

v_gene: TRBV2
len: 13
CDR3aa: CASSTGRRGTQYF

v_gene: TRBV7-9
len: 16
CDR3aa: CASSPQAGYTNEKLFF

v_gene: TRBV5-1
len: 14
CDR3aa: CASSQSGTDAGYTF

v_gene: TRBV2
len: 14
CDR3aa: CASSGRGGYSEAFF

v_gene: TRBV6-5
len: 14
CDR3aa: CASRTGAWDDTQYF

v_gene: TRBV4-1
len: 15
CDR3aa: CASSQGTGGRYGYTF

v_gene: TRBV7-8
len: 15
CDR3aa: CASSLESSGANVLTF

v_gene: TRBV19
len: 15
CDR3aa: CASSRRGQTNEKLFF

v_gene: TRBV4-1
len: 14
CDR3aa: CATTEGPSNYGYTF

v_gene: TRBV3-1/TRBV3-2
len: 14
CDR3aa: CASSPTGGANVLTF

v_gene: TRBV5-1
len: 15
CDR3aa: CASSLDSPNTGELFF

v_gene: TRBV5-1
len: 16
CDR3aa: CASSLVFGGSSYEQYF

v_gene: TRBV7-9
len: 15
CDR3aa: CASSLRGAGNSPLHF

v_gene: TRBV6-2/TRBV6-3
len: 18
CDR3aa: CASSYQYGQLTGNQPQHF

v_gene: TRBV28
len: 18
CDR3aa: CASSPPTRGGSYNSPLHF

v_gene: TRBV5-1
len: 17
CDR3aa: CASSPLQGVMRAGELFF

v_gene: TRBV24-1
len: 14
CDR3aa: CATSGARAADTQYF

v_gene: TRBV12-5
len: 15
CDR3aa: CASGPPGRARNEQFF

v_gene: TRBV15
len: 14
CDR3aa: CATRLAGGPETQYF

v_gene: TRBV27
len: 14
CDR3aa: CASMPGHGNSPLHF

v_gene: TRBV12-3/TRBV12-4
len: 13
CDR3aa: CASSYAGPNGYTF

v_gene: TRBV7-2
len: 16
CDR3aa: CASSLGWNRGLDTQYF

v_gene: TRBV4-1
len: 14
CDR3aa: CASSQTGLSYGYTF

v_gene: TRBV6-6
len: 15
CDR3aa: CASSYKQQANTEAFF

v_gene: TRBV6-5
len: 15
CDR3aa: CASRGQGATDYEQYF

v_gene: TRBV4-1
len: 13
CDR3aa: CASSQVAGDSLFF

v_gene: TRBV18
len: 15
CDR3aa: CASSTGTGGNQPQHF

v_gene: TRBV19
len: 16
CDR3aa: CASSIAAGSSGNTIYF

v_gene: TRBV6-5
len: 14
CDR3aa: CASRAGGPGETQYF

v_gene: TRBV7-3
len: 15
CDR3aa: CASSSGTGSYNEQFF

v_gene: TRBV5-1
len: 15
CDR3aa: CASSLPGQGQNEQYF